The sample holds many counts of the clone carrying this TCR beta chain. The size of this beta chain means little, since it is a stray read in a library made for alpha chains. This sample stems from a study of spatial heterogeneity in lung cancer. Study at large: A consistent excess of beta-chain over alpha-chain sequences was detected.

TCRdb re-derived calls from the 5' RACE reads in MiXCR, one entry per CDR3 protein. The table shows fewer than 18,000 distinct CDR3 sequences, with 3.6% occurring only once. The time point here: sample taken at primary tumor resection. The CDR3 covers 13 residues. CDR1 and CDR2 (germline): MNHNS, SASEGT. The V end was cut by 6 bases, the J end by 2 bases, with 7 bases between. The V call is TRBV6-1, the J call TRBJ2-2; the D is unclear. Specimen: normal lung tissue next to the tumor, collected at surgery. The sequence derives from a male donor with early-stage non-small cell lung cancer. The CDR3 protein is CASSAVNTGELFF. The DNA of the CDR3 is TGTGCCAGCAGCGCGGTCAACACCGGGGAGCTGTTTTTT.